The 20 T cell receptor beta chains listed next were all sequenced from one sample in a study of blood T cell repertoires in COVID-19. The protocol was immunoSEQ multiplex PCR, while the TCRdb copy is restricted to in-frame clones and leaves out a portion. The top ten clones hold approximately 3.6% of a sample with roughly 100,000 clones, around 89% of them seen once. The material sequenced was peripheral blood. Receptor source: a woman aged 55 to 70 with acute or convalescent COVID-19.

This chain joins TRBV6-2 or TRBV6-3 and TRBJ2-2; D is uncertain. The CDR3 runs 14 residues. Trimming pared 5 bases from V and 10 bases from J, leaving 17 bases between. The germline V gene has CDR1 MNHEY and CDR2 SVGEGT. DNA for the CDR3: TGTGCCAGCAGTCCCCACCCCAACTATTTGGAGCTGTTTTTT. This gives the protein CASSPHPNYLELFF.

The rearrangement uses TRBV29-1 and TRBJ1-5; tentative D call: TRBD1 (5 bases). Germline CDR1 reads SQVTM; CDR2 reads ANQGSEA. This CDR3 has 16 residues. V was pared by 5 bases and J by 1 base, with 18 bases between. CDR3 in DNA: TGCAGCGTTTCCCAGGGTCTCTCCGGGAGCAATCAGCCCCAGCATTTT. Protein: CSVSQGLSGSNQPQHF.

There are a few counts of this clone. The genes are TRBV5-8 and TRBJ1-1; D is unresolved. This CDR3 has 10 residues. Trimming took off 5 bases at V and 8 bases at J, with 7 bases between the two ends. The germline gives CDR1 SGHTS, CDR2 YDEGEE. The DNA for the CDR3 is TGTGCCAGCAGGGCTTTCGAAGCTTTCTTT. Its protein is CASRAFEAFF.

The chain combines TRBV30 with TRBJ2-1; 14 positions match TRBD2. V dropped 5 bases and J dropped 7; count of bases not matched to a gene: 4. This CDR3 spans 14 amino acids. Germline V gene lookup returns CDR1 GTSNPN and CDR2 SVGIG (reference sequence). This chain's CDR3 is CAWSRTSGRNEQFF. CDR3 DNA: TGTGCCTGGTCACGGACTAGCGGGAGGAATGAGCAGTTCTTC.

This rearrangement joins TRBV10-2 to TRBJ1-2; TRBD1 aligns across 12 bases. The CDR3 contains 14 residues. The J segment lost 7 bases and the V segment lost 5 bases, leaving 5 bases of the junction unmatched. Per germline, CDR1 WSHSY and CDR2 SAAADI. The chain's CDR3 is CASSWGQGASGYTF. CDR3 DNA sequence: TGCGCCAGCAGTTGGGGACAGGGGGCGAGTGGCTACACCTTC.

The CDR3 protein is CASSEAGRVAYGYTF. The CDR3 DNA reads as TGTGCCAGCAGTGAAGCCGGCAGGGTGGCGTATGGCTACACCTTC. J is TRBJ1-2 and V is TRBV6-1; perhaps TRBD1 as D (5 bases). CDR1 MNHNS and CDR2 SASEGT come from the germline V gene. Deletions cut 0 bases from V and 5 bases from J, with 13 bases between. The CDR3 contains 15 residues.

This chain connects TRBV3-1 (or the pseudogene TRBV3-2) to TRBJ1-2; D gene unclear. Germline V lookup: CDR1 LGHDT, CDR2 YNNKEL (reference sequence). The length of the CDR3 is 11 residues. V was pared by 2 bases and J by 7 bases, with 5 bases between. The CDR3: CASSQPGGYTF. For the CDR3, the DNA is TGTGCCAGCAGCCAACCGGGTGGCTACACCTTC.

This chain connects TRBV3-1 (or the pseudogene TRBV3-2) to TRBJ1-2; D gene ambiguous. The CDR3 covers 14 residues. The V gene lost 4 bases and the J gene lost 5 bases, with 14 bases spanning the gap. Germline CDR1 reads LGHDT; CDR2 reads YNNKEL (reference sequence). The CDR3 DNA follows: TGTGCCAGCAGCCCATTCGGACTGCCTTATGGCTACACCTTC. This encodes CASSPFGLPYGYTF.

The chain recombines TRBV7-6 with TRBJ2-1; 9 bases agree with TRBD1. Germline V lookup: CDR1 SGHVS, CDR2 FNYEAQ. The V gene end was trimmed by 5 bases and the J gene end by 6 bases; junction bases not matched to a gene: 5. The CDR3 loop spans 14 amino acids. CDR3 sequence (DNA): TGTGCCAGCAGCGCGGGACAGGGTCTCAATGAGCAGTTCTTC. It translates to CASSAGQGLNEQFF.

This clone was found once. CDR3 bases: TGTGCCATCAACGGGGGGACTGGGGGGCCAGATACGCAGTATTTT. As protein: CAINGGTGGPDTQYF. This rearrangement joins TRBV10-3 to TRBJ2-3; a weak D match, TRBD2 (7 bases). The CDR3 contains 15 residues. Trimming removed 7 bases at V and 4 bases at J, with 18 bases between. Germline-derived CDR1 and CDR2 are ENHRY and SYGVKD.

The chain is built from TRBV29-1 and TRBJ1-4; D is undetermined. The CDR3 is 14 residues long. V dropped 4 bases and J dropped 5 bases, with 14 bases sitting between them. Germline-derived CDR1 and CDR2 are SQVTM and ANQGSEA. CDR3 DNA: TGCAGCGTTGGGTCGAGGAGAAGAAATGAAAAACTGTTTTTT. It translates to CSVGSRRRNEKLFF.

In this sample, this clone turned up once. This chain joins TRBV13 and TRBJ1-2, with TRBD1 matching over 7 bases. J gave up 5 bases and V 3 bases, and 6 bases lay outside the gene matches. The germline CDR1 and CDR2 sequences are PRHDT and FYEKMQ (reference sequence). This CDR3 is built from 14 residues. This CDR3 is CASSLGDRGYGYTF. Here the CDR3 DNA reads TGTGCCAGCAGCTTGGGGGACAGAGGGTATGGCTACACCTTC.

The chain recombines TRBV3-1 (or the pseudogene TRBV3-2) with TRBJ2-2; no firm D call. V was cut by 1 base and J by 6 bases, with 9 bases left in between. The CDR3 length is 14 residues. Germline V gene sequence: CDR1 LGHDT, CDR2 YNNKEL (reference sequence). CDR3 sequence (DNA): TGTGCCAGCAGCCAAGGCGGCACGCCCGGGGAGCTGTTTTTT. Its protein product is CASSQGGTPGELFF.

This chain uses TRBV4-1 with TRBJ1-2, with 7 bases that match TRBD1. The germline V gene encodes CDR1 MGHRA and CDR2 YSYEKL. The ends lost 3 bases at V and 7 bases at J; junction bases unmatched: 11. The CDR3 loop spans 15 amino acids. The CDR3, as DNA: TGCGCCAGCAGCCAGCAGACAGGGCCTGCGACTGGCTACACCTTC. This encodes CASSQQTGPATGYTF.

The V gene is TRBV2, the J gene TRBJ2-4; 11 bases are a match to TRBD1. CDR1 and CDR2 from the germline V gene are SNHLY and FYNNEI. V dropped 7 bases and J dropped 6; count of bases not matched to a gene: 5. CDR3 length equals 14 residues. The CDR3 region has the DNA TGTGCCAGCAAAGTAGGGACAGGGGGAAACATTCAGTACTTC. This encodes CASKVGTGGNIQYF. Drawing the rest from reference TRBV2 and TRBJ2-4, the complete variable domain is EPEVTQTPSHQVTQMGQEVILRCVPISNHLYFYWYRQILGQKVEFLVSFYNNEISEKSEIFDDQFSVERPDGSNFTLKIRSTKLEDSAMYFCASKVGTGGNIQYFGAGTRLSVL.

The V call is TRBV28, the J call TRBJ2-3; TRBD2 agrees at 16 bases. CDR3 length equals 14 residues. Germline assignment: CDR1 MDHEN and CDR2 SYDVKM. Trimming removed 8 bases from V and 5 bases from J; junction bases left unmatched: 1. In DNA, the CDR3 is TGTGCCAGCGGGACTAGCGGGAGGGGAGATACGCAGTATTTT. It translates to CASGTSGRGDTQYF.

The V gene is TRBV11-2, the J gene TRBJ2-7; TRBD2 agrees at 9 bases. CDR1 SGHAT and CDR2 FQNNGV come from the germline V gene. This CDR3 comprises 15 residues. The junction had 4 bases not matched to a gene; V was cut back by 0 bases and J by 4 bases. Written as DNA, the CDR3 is TGTGCCAGCAGCTTAGAGGGTAGCGGGAGATACGAGCAGTACGTC. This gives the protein CASSLEGSGRYEQYV.

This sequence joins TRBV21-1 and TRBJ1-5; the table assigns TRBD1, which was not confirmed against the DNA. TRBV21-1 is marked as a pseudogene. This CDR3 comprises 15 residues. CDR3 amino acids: CASSPQQGTEEPQHF. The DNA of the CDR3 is TGTGCCAGCAGCCCGCAACAGGGGACGGAAGAGCCCCAGCATTTT.

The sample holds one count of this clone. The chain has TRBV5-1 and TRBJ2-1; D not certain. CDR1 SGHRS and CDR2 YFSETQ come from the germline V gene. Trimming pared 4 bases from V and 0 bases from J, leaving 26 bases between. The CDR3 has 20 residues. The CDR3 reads CASSEPSRPTQYSSYNEQFF. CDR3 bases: TGCGCCAGCAGCGAGCCTAGTCGACCTACCCAATATAGCTCCTACAATGAGCAGTTCTTC.

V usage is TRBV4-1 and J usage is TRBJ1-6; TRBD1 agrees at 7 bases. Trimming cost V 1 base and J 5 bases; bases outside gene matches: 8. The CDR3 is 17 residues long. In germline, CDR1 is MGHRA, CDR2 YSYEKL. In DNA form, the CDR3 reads TGCGCCAGCAGCCAAGTCGAGGGGGCAAGTCATAATTCACCCCTCCACTTT. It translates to CASSQVEGASHNSPLHF.